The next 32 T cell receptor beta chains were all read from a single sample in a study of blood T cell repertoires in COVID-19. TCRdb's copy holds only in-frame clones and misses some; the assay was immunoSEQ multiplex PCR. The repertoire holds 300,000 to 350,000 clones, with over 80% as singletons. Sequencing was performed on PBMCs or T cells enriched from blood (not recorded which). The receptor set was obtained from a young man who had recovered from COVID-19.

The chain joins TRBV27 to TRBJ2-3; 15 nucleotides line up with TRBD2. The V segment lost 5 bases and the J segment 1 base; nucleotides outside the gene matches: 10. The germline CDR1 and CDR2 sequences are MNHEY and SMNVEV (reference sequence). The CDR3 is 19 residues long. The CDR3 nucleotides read TGTGCCAGCAGTCCCTTAGGACTAGCGGGGGGGCAGGGCACAGATACGCAGTATTTT. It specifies CASSPLGLAGGQGTDTQYF.

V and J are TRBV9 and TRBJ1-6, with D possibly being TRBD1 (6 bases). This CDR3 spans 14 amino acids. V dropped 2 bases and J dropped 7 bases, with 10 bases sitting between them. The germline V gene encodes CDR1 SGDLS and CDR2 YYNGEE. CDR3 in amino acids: CASSVAGENSPLHF. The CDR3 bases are TGTGCCAGCAGCGTGGCAGGGGAAAATTCACCCCTCCACTTT. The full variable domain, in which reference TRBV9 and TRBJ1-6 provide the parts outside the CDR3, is DSGVTQTPKHLITATGQRVTLRCSPRSGDLSVYWYQQSLDQGLQFLIQYYNGEERAKGNILERFSAQQFPDLHSELNLSSLELGDSALYFCASSVAGENSPLHFGNGTRLTVT.

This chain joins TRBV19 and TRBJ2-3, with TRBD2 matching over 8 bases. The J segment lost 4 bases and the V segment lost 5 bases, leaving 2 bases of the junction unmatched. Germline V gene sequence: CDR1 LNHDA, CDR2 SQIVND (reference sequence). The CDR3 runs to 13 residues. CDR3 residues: CASSGTRADTQYF. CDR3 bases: TGTGCCAGTAGTGGGACTAGAGCAGATACGCAGTATTTT.

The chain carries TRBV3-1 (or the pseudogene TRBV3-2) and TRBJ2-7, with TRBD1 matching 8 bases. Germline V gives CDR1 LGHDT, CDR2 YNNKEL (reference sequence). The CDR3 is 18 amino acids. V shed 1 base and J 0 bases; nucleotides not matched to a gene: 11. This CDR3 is CASSQVVPGQGVSYEQYF. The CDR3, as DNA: TGTGCCAGCAGCCAAGTAGTCCCCGGACAGGGAGTCTCCTACGAGCAGTACTTC.

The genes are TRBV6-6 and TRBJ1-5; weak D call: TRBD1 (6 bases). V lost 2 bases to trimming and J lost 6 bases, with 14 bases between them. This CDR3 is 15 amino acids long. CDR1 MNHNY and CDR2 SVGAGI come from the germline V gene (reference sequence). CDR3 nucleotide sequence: TGTGCCAGCAGTTACCCCCAGGGGACGGGTCAGCCCCAGCATTTT. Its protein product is CASSYPQGTGQPQHF.

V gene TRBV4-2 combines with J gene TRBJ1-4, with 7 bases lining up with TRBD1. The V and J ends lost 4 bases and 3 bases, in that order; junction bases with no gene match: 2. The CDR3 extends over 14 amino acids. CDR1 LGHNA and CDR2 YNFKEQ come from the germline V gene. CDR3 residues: CASSPDRANEKLFF. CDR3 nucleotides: TGTGCCAGCAGCCCTGACAGGGCTAATGAAAAACTGTTTTTT.

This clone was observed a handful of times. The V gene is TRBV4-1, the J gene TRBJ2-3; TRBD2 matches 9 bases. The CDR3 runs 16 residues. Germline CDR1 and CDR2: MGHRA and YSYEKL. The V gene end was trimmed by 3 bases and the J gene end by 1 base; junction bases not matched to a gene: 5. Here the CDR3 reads CASSHLLAGGTDTQYF. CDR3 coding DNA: TGCGCCAGCAGCCACCTACTAGCGGGTGGCACAGATACGCAGTATTTT.

The CDR3 protein is CASSLRTQNTEAFF. The CDR3 nucleotides are TGTGCCAGCAGTCTTCGGACACAGAACACTGAAGCTTTCTTT. This sequence joins TRBV2 and TRBJ1-1; a weak D match, TRBD1 (5 bases). Trimming stripped 5 bases from V and 1 base from J, with 11 bases between. CDR1 and CDR2 from the germline V gene are SNHLY and FYNNEI. The CDR3 sequence is 14 residues long.

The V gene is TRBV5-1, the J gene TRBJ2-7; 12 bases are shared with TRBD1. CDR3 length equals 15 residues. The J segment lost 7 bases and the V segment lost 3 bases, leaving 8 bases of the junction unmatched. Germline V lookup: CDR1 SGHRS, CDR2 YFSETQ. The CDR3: CASSSGTGGRLEQYF. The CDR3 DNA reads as TGCGCCAGCAGCTCTGGGACAGGGGGCCGGCTGGAGCAGTACTTC. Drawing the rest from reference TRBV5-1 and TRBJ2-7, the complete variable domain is KAGVTQTPRYLIKTRGQQVTLSCSPISGHRSVSWYQQTPGQGLQFLFEYFSETQRNKGNFPGRFSGRQFSNSRSEMNVSTLELGDSALYLCASSSGTGGRLEQYFGPGTRLTVT.

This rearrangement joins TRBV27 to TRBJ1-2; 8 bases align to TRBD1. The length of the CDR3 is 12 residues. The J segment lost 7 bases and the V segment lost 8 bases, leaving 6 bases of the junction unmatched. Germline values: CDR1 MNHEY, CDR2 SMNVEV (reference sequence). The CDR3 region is CASGRGLAGYTF. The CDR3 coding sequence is TGTGCCAGCGGCAGGGGGCTGGCTGGCTACACCTTC.

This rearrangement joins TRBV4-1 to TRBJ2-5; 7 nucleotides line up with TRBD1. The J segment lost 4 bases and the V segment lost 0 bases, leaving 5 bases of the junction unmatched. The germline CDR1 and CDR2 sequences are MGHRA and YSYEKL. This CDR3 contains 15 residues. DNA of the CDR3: TGCGCCAGCAGCCAAGATTTAGGGGGCCCAGAGACCCAGTACTTC. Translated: CASSQDLGGPETQYF.

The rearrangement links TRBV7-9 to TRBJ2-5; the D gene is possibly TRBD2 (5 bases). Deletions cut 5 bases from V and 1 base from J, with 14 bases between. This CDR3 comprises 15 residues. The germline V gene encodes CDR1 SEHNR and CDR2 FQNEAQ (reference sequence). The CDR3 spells CASSGREFFQETQYF. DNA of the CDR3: TGTGCCAGCAGCGGGAGAGAATTCTTCCAAGAGACCCAGTACTTC.

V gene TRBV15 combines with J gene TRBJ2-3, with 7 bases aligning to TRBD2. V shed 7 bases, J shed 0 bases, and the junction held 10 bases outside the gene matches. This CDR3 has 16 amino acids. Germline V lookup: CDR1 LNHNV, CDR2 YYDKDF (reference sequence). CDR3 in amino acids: CATKAGPPTSTDTQYF. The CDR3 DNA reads TGTGCCACCAAAGCGGGGCCACCTACTAGCACAGATACGCAGTATTTT.

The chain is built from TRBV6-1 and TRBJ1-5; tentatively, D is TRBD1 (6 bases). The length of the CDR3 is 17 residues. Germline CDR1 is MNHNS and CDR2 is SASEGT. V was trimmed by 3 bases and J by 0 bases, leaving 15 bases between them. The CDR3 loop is CASSEVLNRDSNQPQHF. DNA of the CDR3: TGTGCCAGCAGTGAGGTACTCAACAGGGATAGCAATCAGCCCCAGCATTTT.

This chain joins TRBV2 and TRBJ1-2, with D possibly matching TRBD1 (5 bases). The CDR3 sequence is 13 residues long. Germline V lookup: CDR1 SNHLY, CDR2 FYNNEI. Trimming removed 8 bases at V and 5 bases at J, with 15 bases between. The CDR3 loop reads CASGGEDYYGYTF. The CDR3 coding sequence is TGTGCCAGCGGGGGGGAAGATTATTATGGCTACACCTTC.

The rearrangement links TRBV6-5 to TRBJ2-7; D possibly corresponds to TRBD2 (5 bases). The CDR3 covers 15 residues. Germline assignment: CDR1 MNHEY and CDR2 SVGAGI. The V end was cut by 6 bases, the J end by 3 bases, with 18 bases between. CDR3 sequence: CASRDSGIKFYEQYF. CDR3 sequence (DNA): TGTGCCAGCAGAGATTCCGGGATAAAATTCTACGAGCAGTACTTC.

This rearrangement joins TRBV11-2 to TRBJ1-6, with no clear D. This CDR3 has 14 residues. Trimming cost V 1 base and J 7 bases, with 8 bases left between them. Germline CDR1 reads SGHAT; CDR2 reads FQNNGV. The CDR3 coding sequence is TGTGCCAGCAGCTTAGGACCTAGAAATTCACCCCTCCACTTT. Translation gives CASSLGPRNSPLHF. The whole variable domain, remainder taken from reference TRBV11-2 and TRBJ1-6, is EAGVAQSPRYKIIEKRQSVAFWCNPISGHATLYWYQQILGQGPKLLIQFQNNGVVDDSQLPKDRFSAERLKGVDSTLKIQPAKLEDSAVYLCASSLGPRNSPLHFGNGTRLTVT.

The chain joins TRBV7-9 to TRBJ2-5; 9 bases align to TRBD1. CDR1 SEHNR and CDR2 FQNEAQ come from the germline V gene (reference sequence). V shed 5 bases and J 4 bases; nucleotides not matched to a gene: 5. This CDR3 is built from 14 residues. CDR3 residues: CASSRQGVGETQYF. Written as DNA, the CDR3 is TGTGCCAGCAGCCGACAGGGGGTAGGAGAGACCCAGTACTTC. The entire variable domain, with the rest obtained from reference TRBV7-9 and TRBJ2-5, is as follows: DTGVSQNPRHKITKRGQNVTFRCDPISEHNRLYWYRQTLGQGPEFLTYFQNEAQLEKSRLLSDRFSAERPKGSFSTLEIQRTEQGDSAMYLCASSRQGVGETQYFGPGTRLLVL.

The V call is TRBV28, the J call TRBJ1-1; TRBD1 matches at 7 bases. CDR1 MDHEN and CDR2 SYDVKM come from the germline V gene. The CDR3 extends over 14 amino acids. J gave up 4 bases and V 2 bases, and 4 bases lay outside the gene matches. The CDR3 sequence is CASSLPGGFTEAFF. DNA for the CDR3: TGTGCCAGCAGTTTACCAGGGGGGTTCACTGAAGCTTTCTTT.

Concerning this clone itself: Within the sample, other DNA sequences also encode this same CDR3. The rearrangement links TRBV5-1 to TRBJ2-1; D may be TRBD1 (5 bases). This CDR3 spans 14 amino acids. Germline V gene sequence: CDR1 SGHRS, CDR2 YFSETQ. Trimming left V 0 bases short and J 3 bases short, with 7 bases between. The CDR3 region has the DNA TGCGCCAGCAGCTTGGGAGACAGCTACAATGAGCAGTTCTTC. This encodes CASSLGDSYNEQFF. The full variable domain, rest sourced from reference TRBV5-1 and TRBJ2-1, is KAGVTQTPRYLIKTRGQQVTLSCSPISGHRSVSWYQQTPGQGLQFLFEYFSETQRNKGNFPGRFSGRQFSNSRSEMNVSTLELGDSALYLCASSLGDSYNEQFFGPGTRLTVL.

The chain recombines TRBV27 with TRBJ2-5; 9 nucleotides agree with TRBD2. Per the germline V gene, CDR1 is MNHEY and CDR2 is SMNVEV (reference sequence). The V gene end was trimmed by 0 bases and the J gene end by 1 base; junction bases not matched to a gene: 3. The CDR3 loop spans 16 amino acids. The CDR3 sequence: CASSLSSGGFQETQYF. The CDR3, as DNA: TGTGCCAGCAGTTTATCGAGCGGGGGGTTCCAAGAGACCCAGTACTTC.

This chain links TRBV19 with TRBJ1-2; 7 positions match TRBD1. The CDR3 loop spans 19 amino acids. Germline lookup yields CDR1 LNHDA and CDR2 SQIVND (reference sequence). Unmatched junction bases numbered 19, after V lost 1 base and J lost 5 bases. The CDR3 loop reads CASSIGPAGPGQTLYGYTF. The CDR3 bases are TGTGCCAGTAGTATAGGTCCCGCCGGTCCGGGACAGACTTTGTATGGCTACACCTTC.

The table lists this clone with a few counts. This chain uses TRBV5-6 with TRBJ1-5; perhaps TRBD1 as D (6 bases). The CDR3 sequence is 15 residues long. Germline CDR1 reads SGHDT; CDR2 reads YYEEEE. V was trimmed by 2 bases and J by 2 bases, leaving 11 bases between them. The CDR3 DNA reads TGTGCCAGCAGCTTACAGGGAAGGGGCAATCAGCCCCAGCATTTT. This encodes CASSLQGRGNQPQHF.

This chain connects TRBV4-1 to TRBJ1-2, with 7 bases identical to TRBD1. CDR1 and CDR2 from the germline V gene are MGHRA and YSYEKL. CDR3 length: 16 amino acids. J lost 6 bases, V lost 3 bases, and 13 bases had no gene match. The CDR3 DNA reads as TGCGCCAGCAGCCAGGGGACAGCGCTCTCTATCGATGGCTACACCTTC. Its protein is CASSQGTALSIDGYTF.

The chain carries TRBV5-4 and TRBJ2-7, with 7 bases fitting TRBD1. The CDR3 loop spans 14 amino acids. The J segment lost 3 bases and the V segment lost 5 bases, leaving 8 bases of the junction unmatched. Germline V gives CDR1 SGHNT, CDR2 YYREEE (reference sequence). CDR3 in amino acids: CASSQGQTLYEQYF. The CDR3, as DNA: TGTGCCAGCAGTCAGGGACAGACCCTCTACGAGCAGTACTTC.

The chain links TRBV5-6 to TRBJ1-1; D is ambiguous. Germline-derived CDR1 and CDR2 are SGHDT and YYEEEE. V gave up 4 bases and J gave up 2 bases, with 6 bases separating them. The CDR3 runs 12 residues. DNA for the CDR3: TGTGCCAGCAGCCAAATTAACACTGAAGCTTTCTTT. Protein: CASSQINTEAFF.

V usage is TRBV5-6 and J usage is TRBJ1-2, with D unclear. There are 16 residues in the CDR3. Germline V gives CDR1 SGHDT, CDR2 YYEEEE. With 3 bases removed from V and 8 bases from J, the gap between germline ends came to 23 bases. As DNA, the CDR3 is TGTGCCAGCAGCTCCGGAGTACGGGGAAGTGAATCGGGCTACACCTTC. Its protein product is CASSSGVRGSESGYTF.

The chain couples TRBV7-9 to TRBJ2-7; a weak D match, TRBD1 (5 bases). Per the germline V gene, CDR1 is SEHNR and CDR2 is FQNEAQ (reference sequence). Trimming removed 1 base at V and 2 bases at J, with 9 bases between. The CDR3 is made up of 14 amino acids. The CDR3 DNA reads TGTGCCAGCAGCTTAGGACAGCTACCCTACGAGCAGTACTTC. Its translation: CASSLGQLPYEQYF.

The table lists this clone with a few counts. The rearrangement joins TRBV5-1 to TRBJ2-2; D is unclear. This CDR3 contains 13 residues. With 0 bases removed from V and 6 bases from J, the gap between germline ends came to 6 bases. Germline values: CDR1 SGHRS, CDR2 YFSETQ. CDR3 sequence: CASSLAPSGELFF. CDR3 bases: TGCGCCAGCAGCTTGGCCCCGTCCGGGGAGCTGTTTTTT.

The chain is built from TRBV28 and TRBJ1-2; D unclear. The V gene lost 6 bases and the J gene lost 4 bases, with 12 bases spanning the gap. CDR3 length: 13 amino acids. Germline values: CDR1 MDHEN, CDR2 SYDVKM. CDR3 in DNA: TGTGCCAGCAGACCCGGGTCCTTCTATGGCTACACCTTC. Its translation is CASRPGSFYGYTF.

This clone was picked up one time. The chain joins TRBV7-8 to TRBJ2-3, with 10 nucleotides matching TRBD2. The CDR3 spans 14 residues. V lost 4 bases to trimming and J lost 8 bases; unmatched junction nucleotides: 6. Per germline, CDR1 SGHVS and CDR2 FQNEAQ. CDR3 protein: CASSSLSSGGTQYF. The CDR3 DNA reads TGTGCCAGCAGCTCCCTTTCTAGCGGGGGTACGCAGTATTTT.

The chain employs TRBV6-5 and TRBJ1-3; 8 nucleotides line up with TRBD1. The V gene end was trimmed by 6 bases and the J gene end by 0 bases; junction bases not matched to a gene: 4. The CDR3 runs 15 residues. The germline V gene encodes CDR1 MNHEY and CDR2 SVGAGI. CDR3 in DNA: TGTGCCAGCAGCTTTGGACAGGGCTCTGGAAACACCATATATTTT. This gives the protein CASSFGQGSGNTIYF.